Reported below is one T cell receptor (beta chain). This clonotype was seen a few times. Its antigen remains undetermined. No base quality information exists; no much larger clone differs at one position. This specimen comes from a study of post-analysis software for immune sequencing data (dated by TCRdb to between 2014 and 2017). Looking at the study overall: Disease courses on record covered relapsing-remitting, secondary progressive and progressive-relapsing multiple sclerosis, though some patients had no subtype annotation. A subset of samples was prepared in parallel using single-end sample barcoding, then pooled and co-amplified after Illumina adapter ligation. The patient repertoires were compared against approximately eleven previously published healthy control repertoires obtained from donors aged about 6 to 27 years.

Germline trimming amounts to 3 bases on V and 2 bases on J, with 7 as the count of junction bases outside the gene matches. The CDR3 goes from the cysteine to the phenylalanine over 15 residues. The DNA shown is the 45-base CDR3, in frame from base 1. The germline V gene yields SGHRS for CDR1 and YFSETQ for CDR2. Library generation was performed with PCR. Sequencing was carried out with an Illumina HiSeq 2500. To reduce PCR and sequencing biases, unique molecular identifiers were built into the TCR beta cDNA libraries. Roughly 0.5 million cDNA molecules were obtained per 1 to 10 million input T cells, so each molecule approximated one T cell. Patient libraries were prepared and sequenced with the same protocol used for the earlier healthy control dataset. Within a given batch, samples were prepared together, multiplexed and sequenced on the same HiSeq lane. Concerning the study's data processing: MIGEC was used to process the raw barcoded reads, and molecular identifier groups with only a single read were discarded before consensus assembly and CDR3 extraction. Clonotype tables were post-analysed with VDJtools, and diversity was normalized by down-sampling all datasets to the smallest sample size. To correct batch-related cross-sample contamination, repertoire overlap clustering matched CDR3 amino acid sequences but not nucleotide sequences. The raw public data were reprocessed by TCRdb itself: fastp quality trimming at Q25, MiXCR clonotype calling, in-frame beta chains only. Rows merge per CDR3 protein into single entries with the most common DNA and genes. TCRdb's processing, not the authors', yielded these V and J calls. The table for this sample lists roughly 620,000 distinct CDR3 sequences; roughly 45% of them were counted only once. The top ten constitute about 1.5% of the sample.

The paper as a whole reports these results and caveats: Normalized Chao1 diversity was significantly lower in multiple sclerosis patients than controls, suggesting substantial peripheral T-cell clonal expansion. When samples were clustered directly using the F measure, samples prepared in the same batch co-clustered strongly, which prompted a batch-effect correction. A few TRBV segments, including TRBV5-6, TRBV5-1 and TRBV20-1, were significantly more frequent in patients than controls. The multiple sclerosis patient group was slightly younger than the control group.

To demonstrate the VDJtools post-analysis software, the study profiled TCR beta repertoires from the peripheral blood of about 13 young patients with multiple sclerosis. The multiple sclerosis patients were children and adolescents between 6 and 15 years of age. This chain joins TRBV5-1 to TRBJ2-7, with TRBD2 matching 8 junction bases. The sequencing input was blood. The receptor comes from a girl under 18 with multiple sclerosis. The CDR3 is CASSSDSGMAYEQYF. In nucleotide form, the sequence is TGCGCCAGCAGCTCCGATAGCGGGATGGCCTACGAGCAGTACTTC.